This entry concerns a single T cell receptor beta chain. Its antigen remains unknown. This CDR3 has 15 residues. The V gene lost 4 bases and the J gene lost 2 bases, with 15 bases spanning the gap. Germline V gives CDR1 SGHRS, CDR2 YFSETQ. This sample is drawn from a study of OX40 agonist ivuxolimab in advanced cancers. The wider study: Two cutaneous melanoma patients and one hepatocellular carcinoma patient, three in all, had partial responses. Overall study results and limits: At 0.1 to 3.0 mg/kg and by week 6, clonal expansion occurred in CD4+ and CD8+ blood T cells. More expanded clones were seen, on average, in CD8+ T cells than in CD4+.

Measured with immunoSEQ multiplex PCR; TCRdb has only the in-frame clones, and not every one. There are tens of thousands of clones in the sample; 80% to 90% occur only once, and around 21% lies in the top ten. Autoimmune disease history or systemic immunosuppression led to patient exclusion. The sequence was collected from an adult with an advanced solid tumor such as melanoma, head and neck, liver or kidney cancer. V and J are TRBV5-1 and TRBJ2-5, with a tentative D call TRBD1 (6 bases). The specimen comprised CD4+ or CD8+ T cells sorted from blood, sampled in a trial of the OX40 agonist ivuxolimab. The CDR3 loop is CASSKLGGRQETQYF. CDR3 DNA: TGCGCCAGCAGCAAGTTAGGGGGTCGACAAGAGACCCAGTACTTC.